The clone carrying this TCR beta chain was found a few times. The data were taken from a study of shared clonotypes between healthy human individuals. In germline, CDR1 is SGHDN, CDR2 FVKESK. The CDR3 has 16 amino acids. Trimming removed 0 bases from V and 7 bases from J, with 16 bases in between. Original processing notes: Because ImmunoSEQ provided only junction sequences with no quality scores, the filtering differed. The method was immunoSEQ multiplex PCR; TCRdb's version includes in-frame clones alone and lacks a portion of them. V, J and clone size reflect that table, while D and trimming were determined from the DNA. The data contain 450,000 to 500,000 clones, 60% to 80% of them singletons.

The TCR was taken from a middle-aged woman in good health. Some clones in this sample may be carry-over from other donors' samples. The chain employs TRBV14 and TRBJ1-5; D is undetermined. Material for sequencing was PBMCs. The CDR3 protein is CASSQEQEDARQPQHF. The CDR3, as DNA: TGTGCCAGCAGCCAAGAGCAAGAAGACGCGAGGCAGCCCCAGCATTTT.